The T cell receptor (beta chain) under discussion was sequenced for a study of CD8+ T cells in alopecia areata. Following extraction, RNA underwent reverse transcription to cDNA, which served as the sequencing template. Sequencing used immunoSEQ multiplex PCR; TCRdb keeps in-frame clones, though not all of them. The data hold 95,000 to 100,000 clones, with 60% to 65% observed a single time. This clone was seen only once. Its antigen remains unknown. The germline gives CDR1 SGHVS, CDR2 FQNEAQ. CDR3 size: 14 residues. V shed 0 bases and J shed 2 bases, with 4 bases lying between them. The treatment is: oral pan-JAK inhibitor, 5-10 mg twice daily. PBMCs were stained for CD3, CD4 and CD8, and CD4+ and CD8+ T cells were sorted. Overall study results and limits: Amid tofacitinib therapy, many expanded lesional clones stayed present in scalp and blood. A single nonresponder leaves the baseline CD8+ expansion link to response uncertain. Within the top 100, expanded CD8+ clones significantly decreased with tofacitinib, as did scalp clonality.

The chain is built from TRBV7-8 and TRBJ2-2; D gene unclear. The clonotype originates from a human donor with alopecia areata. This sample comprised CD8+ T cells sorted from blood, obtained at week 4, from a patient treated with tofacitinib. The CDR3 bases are TGTGCCAGCAGCTTAGCCCCTAACACCGGGGAGCTGTTTTTT. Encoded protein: CASSLAPNTGELFF.